The entry that follows covers one T cell receptor beta chain sequence. Its antigen is undetermined. This sample was included in a study of T cell responses to AZD1222 COVID-19 vaccine. Samples with a second dose at about 4 or about 12 weeks were pooled together. Study-wide points: White British people made up most donors, females outnumbered males, and clonal diversity was possibly underestimated.

The germline CDR1 and CDR2 sequences are SGHRS and YFSETQ. This CDR3 is built from 16 residues. V lost 4 bases and J lost 5; bases outside the gene matches: 9. Some clones are missing from TCRdb's copy, which holds only in-frame ones; the method was immunoSEQ multiplex PCR. The sample shows tens of thousands of clones, under 90% of them seen only once. The source is an adult who received the AZD1222 COVID-19 vaccine. The specimen was peripheral blood, collected 28 days after the second AZD1222 dose. The V call is TRBV5-1, the J call TRBJ2-1; 10 positions match TRBD2. The CDR3: CASSPNSGGTNNEQFF. The CDR3 nucleotides read TGCGCCAGCAGCCCAAATAGCGGGGGGACCAACAATGAGCAGTTCTTC.